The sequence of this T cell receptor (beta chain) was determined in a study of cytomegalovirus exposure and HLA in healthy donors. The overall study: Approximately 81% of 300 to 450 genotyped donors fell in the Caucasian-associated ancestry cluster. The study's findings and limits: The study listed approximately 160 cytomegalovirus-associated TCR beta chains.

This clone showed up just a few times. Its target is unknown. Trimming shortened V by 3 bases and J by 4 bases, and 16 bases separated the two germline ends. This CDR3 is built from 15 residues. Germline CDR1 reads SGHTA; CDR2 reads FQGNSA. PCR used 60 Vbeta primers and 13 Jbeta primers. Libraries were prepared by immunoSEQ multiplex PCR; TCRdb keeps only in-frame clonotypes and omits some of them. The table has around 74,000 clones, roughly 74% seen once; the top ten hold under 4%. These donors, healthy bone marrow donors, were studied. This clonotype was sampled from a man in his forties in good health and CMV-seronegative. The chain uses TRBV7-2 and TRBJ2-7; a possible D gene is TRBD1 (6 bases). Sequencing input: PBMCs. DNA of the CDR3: TGTGCCAGCAGCTTTTCCGTCAGGGGCGGGTACGAGCAGTACTTC. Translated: CASSFSVRGGYEQYF.